This entry lists 8 T cell receptor beta chains sequenced from one sample in a study of cytomegalovirus exposure and HLA in healthy donors (dated 2017 in TCRdb). The method was the immunoSEQ multiplex PCR assay. The multiplex PCR relied on a mix of 60 forward primers for TCR Vbeta segments and 13 reverse primers for TCR Jbeta segments. TCRdb provides this immuneACCESS table in a form limited to in-frame rearrangements. Some clones are lacking; in checked studies, under half of them reflect an unresolved V gene, and why the rest are absent is not known. Within this sample are approximately 100,000 clones, with about 74% of them counted one time only. Jointly, the top ten make up approximately 5.1% of the sample. The material sequenced was PBMCs. Source of these receptors: a female donor in good health and CMV-seropositive.

The CDR3 bases are TGTGCCAGCAGCCAACAGGGCGGGAGTGGTGGTGAGCAGTTCTTC. Its translation is CASSQQGGSGGEQFF. The J gene is TRBJ2-1, the V gene TRBV7-3, with D maybe TRBD2 (7 bases). CDR1 SGHTA and CDR2 FQGTGA come from the germline V gene. The CDR3 consists of 15 residues. V shed 5 bases and J shed 9 bases, with 20 bases lying between them.

Written as DNA, the CDR3 is TGTGCCAGTAATGAATGGACAGGAGCTAACTATGGCTACACCTTC. Its translation: CASNEWTGANYGYTF. This sequence joins TRBV19 and TRBJ1-2; 7 bases map to TRBD1. V lost 7 bases and J lost 0; bases outside the gene matches: 8. Per germline, CDR1 LNHDA and CDR2 SQIVND (reference sequence). The CDR3 runs 15 residues.

DNA of the CDR3: TGTGCCAGCAGTGGGGGGGGTAGCGACTACGAGCAGTACTTC. Encoded protein: CASSGGGSDYEQYF. The rearrangement joins TRBV28 to TRBJ2-7; TRBD2 agrees at 7 bases. The germline gives CDR1 MDHEN, CDR2 SYDVKM. After removal of 5 bases from V and 3 bases from J, the junction contained 7 bases not matched to a gene. CDR3 length: 14 amino acids. The entire variable domain, with the rest obtained from reference TRBV28 and TRBJ2-7, is as follows: DVKVTQSSRYLVKRTGEKVFLECVQDMDHENMFWYRQDPGLGLRLIYFSYDVKMKEKGDIPEGYSVSREKKERFSLILESASTNQTSMYLCASSGGGSDYEQYFGPGTRLTVT.

This chain links TRBV28 with TRBJ2-7, with 8 bases fitting TRBD2. The V and J ends lost 2 bases and 3 bases, in that order; junction bases with no gene match: 12. This CDR3 contains 17 residues. The germline V gene encodes CDR1 MDHEN and CDR2 SYDVKM. The CDR3 DNA reads as TGTGCCAGCAGTTTACTGGGGGGGACTAGAGGATTCTACGAGCAGTACTTC. This translates into CASSLLGGTRGFYEQYF.

The V and J genes are TRBV6-5 and TRBJ1-2; 8 bases agree with TRBD1. Germline lookup yields CDR1 MNHEY and CDR2 SVGAGI. CDR3 length equals 13 residues. With 5 bases clipped from V and 4 bases from J, the junction kept 3 bases outside the gene matches. The CDR3 spells CASSNRGVYGYTF. The CDR3 bases are TGTGCCAGCAGTAACAGGGGGGTCTATGGCTACACCTTC.

CDR3 DNA: TGTGCCAGCAGCTTTACAGGGGCCCCTAACCCCCAGCATTTT. It codes for CASSFTGAPNPQHF. This chain connects TRBV5-6 to TRBJ1-5; 7 nucleotides agree with TRBD1. The V gene end was trimmed by 2 bases and the J gene end by 10 bases; junction bases not matched to a gene: 9. The CDR3 length is 14 residues. Germline assignment: CDR1 SGHDT and CDR2 YYEEEE.

This clone was picked up a small number of times. V is TRBV29-1 and J is TRBJ2-7; 11 bases are shared with TRBD2. The CDR3 loop spans 16 amino acids. Looked up from germline, CDR1 is SQVTM and CDR2 is ANQGSEA. The V gene end was trimmed by 0 bases and the J gene end by 7 bases; junction bases not matched to a gene: 11. CDR3 sequence (DNA): TGCAGCGTTGAAGATGGGGGGCTAGCGGGAGGAGGGGAGCAGTACTTC. It codes for CSVEDGGLAGGGEQYF.

V usage is TRBV5-8 and J usage is TRBJ2-1; D possibly corresponds to TRBD2 (6 bases). The CDR3 runs 14 residues. The germline CDR1 and CDR2 sequences are SGHTS and YDEGEE. The V end was cut by 2 bases, the J end by 9 bases, with 15 bases between. CDR3 sequence (DNA): TGTGCCAGCAGCTTATGGACCGGGGGAGGTGAGCAGTTCTTC. Amino acid sequence: CASSLWTGGGEQFF.